The next 10 T cell receptor beta chains were all read from a single sample in a study of blood T cell repertoires in COVID-19. The table came from immunoSEQ multiplex PCR; TCRdb's copy has only in-frame clones and leaves some out. The profile covers approximately 270,000 clones, with roughly nine tenths appearing a single time and 1.9% taken by the ten largest. The sample was PBMCs or T cells enriched from blood (not recorded which). The receptors come from a woman aged 60-75 years who had recovered from COVID-19.

This clone was found a few times. The chain couples TRBV5-1 to TRBJ2-1; the match to TRBD2 covers 7 bases. The CDR3 has 15 residues. From germline, CDR1 is SGHRS and CDR2 YFSETQ. V lost 0 bases and J lost 5; bases outside the gene matches: 5. CDR3 in DNA: TGCGCCAGCAGCTTGGATCCTAGCGGCAACAATGAGCAGTTCTTC. Its protein is CASSLDPSGNNEQFF.

The chain uses TRBV3-1 (or the pseudogene TRBV3-2) and TRBJ1-1; 7 bases are shared with TRBD1. Germline V gene lookup returns CDR1 LGHDT and CDR2 YNNKEL (reference sequence). The CDR3 extends over 14 amino acids. After removal of 5 bases from V and 5 bases from J, the junction contained 8 bases not matched to a gene. CDR3 sequence reads: CASSAQGVGTEAFF. In DNA form, the CDR3 reads TGTGCCAGCAGCGCCCAGGGGGTGGGTACTGAAGCTTTCTTT.

The genes are TRBV29-1 and TRBJ1-1; 7 bases are a match to TRBD1. The CDR3 is 13 amino acids. The germline gives CDR1 SQVTM, CDR2 ANQGSEA. After removal of 4 bases from V and 0 bases from J, the junction contained 2 bases not matched to a gene. In DNA, the CDR3 is TGCAGCGTTGTCAGGGGGATGAACACTGAAGCTTTCTTT. It translates to CSVVRGMNTEAFF.

The chain carries TRBV2 and TRBJ1-1; TRBD1 matches at 8 bases. This CDR3 is built from 14 residues. V lost 5 bases to trimming and J lost 0 bases; unmatched junction nucleotides: 2. Germline values: CDR1 SNHLY, CDR2 FYNNEI. In DNA, the CDR3 is TGTGCCAGCAGTTGGGACAGGATGAACACTGAAGCTTTCTTT. This gives the protein CASSWDRMNTEAFF.

The rearrangement links TRBV5-1 to TRBJ1-4, with D tentatively TRBD1 (6 bases). The V and J ends lost 3 bases and 0 bases respectively, with 9 bases between them. Germline CDR1 SGHRS, CDR2 YFSETQ. This CDR3 is 15 amino acids long. CDR3 DNA: TGCGCCAGCAGCTCTGGACAGACAACTAATGAAAAACTGTTTTTT. This translates into CASSSGQTTNEKLFF.

This sequence joins TRBV9 and TRBJ2-1; 12 nucleotides match TRBD2. J was trimmed by 7 bases and V by 1 base; bases with no gene match: 3. Germline V lookup: CDR1 SGDLS, CDR2 YYNGEE. CDR3 size: 15 residues. The CDR3 loop is CASSVSGTSGNEQFF. The CDR3 DNA is TGTGCCAGCAGCGTATCTGGGACTAGCGGGAATGAGCAGTTCTTC.

The chain carries TRBV10-3 and TRBJ2-3; 8 nucleotides line up with TRBD1. With 10 bases clipped from V and 2 bases from J, the junction kept 5 bases outside the gene matches. The CDR3 runs to 13 residues. Germline V gives CDR1 ENHRY, CDR2 SYGVKD. CDR3 DNA: TGTGCCAGCCGACAGGGGTTCACAGATACGCAGTATTTT. Protein product: CASRQGFTDTQYF.

This sequence joins TRBV25-1 and TRBJ2-7; possible D gene TRBD2, 6 bases. Germline V gene sequence: CDR1 MGHDK, CDR2 SYGVNS. This CDR3 contains 14 residues. V lost 1 base to trimming and J lost 0 bases, with 7 bases between them. CDR3 DNA: TGTGCCAGCAGTGAATGGGGGGACTCCTACGAGCAGTACTTC. Its translation is CASSEWGDSYEQYF.

The J gene is TRBJ1-4, the V gene TRBV7-6; 7 bases map to TRBD1. Trimming took 10 bases from V and 7 from J; bases not matched to a gene: 9. Germline CDR1 reads SGHVS; CDR2 reads FNYEAQ. This CDR3 comprises 13 residues. The CDR3 nucleotides are TGTGCCACCGGGGACAGAAAAATTGAAAAACTGTTTTTT. It codes for CATGDRKIEKLFF. The full variable domain, with the rest looked up from reference TRBV7-6 and TRBJ1-4, is GAGVSQSPRYKVTKRGQDVALRCDPISGHVSLYWYRQALGQGPEFLTYFNYEAQQDKSGLPNDRFSAERPEGSISTLTIQRTEQRDSAMYRCATGDRKIEKLFFGSGTQLSVL.

In this sample, this clone turned up once. The rearrangement links TRBV3-1 (or the pseudogene TRBV3-2) to TRBJ2-3, with 12 bases identical to TRBD2. The CDR3 consists of 15 residues. Looked up from germline, CDR1 is LGHDT and CDR2 is YNNKEL (reference sequence). J was trimmed by 1 base and V by 6 bases; bases with no gene match: 2. The CDR3 bases are TGTGCCAGCAGGAGACTAGCGGGAGGCACAGATACGCAGTATTTT. It translates to CASRRLAGGTDTQYF.